This entry is about one T cell receptor beta chain. This table comes from immunoSEQ multiplex PCR, and its TCRdb copy is limited to in-frame clones, with some not included. This sample has some 50,000 clones, with about 88% found just once. The sample belongs to a study of blood T cell repertoires in COVID-19. CDR1 is MNHEY, CDR2 SVGAGI, per germline. This CDR3 is 13 amino acids long. The V and J ends lost 11 bases and 1 base respectively, with 12 bases between them. The receptor comes from a man in his forties or fifties with active COVID-19. The chain is built from TRBV6-5 and TRBJ2-1; maybe TRBD1 (7 bases). The sequencing sample was made of peripheral blood. CDR3 DNA: TGTGCCGGAGGGACAGAGTCCTACAATGAGCAGTTCTTC. Encoded protein: CAGGTESYNEQFF.